The present T cell receptor (beta chain) was sequenced within a study of CDR3 diversity in severe acne. Deletions cut 2 bases from V and 1 base from J, with 12 bases between. Germline V lookup: CDR1 MGHRA, CDR2 YSYEKL. This CDR3 has 15 residues. TCRdb called the PCR reads again in MiXCR, with one record for every CDR3 protein. The sample has under 95,000 distinct CDR3 sequences, roughly 52% seen once. By proportion, this clonotype is medium-sized (0.01 to 0.1%). V is TRBV4-1 and J is TRBJ2-7, with a tentative D call TRBD1 (6 bases). The sequence was obtained from a male donor in good health, serving as a control. The sample consisted of blood. The CDR3 nucleotides read TGCGCCAGCAGCCAACCCGGACAGTCGTCCTACGAGCAGTACTTC. Translation: CASSQPGQSSYEQYF.